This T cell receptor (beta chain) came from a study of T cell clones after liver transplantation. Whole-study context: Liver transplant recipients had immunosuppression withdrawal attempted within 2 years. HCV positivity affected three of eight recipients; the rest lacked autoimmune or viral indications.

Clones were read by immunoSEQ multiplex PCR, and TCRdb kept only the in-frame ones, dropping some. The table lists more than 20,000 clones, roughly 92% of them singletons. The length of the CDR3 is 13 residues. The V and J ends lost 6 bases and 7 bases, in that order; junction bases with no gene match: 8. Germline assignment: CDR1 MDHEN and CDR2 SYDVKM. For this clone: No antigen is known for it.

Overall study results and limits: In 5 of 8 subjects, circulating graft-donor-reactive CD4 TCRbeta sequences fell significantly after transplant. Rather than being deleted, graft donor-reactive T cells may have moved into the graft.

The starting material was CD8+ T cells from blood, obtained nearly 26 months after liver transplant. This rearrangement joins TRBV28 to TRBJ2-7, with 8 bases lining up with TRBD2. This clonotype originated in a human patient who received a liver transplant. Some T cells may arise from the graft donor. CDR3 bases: TGTGCCAGCAGCCCCGGGGGGGCGCGTGAGCAGTACTTC. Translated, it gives CASSPGGAREQYF. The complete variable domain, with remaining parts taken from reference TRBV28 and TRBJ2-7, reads DVKVTQSSRYLVKRTGEKVFLECVQDMDHENMFWYRQDPGLGLRLIYFSYDVKMKEKGDIPEGYSVSREKKERFSLILESASTNQTSMYLCASSPGGAREQYFGPGTRLTVT.